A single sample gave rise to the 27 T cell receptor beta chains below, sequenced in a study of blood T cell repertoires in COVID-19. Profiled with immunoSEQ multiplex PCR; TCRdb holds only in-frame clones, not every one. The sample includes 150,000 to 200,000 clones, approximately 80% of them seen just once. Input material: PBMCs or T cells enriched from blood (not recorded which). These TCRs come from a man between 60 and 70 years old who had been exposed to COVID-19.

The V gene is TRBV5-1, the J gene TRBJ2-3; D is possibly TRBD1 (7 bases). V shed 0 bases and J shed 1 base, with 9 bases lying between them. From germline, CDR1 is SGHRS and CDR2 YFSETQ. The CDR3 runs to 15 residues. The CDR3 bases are TGCGCCAGCAGCTTGGGCGGGACAGGCACAGATACGCAGTATTTT. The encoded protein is CASSLGGTGTDTQYF.

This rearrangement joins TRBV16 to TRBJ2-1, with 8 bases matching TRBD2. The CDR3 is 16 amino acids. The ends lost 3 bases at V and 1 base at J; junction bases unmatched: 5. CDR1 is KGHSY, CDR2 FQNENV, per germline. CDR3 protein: CASSHALAGSYNEQFF. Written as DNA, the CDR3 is TGTGCCAGCAGCCATGCCTTAGCGGGGTCCTACAATGAGCAGTTCTTC.

The CDR3 DNA is TGTGCCATCCTCGGGGTTAACTATGGCTACACCTTC. Translation: CAILGVNYGYTF. The V and J genes are TRBV28 and TRBJ1-2; D uncertain. The CDR3 has 12 amino acids. The V gene's germline CDR1 is MDHEN and CDR2 SYDVKM. V was pared by 10 bases and J by 1 base, with 10 bases between.

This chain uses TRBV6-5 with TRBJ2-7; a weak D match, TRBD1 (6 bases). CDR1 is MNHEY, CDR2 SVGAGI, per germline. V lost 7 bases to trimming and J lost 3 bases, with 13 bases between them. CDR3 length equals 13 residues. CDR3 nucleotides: TGTGCCAGCAATCACAGGGCAATCTACGAGCAGTACTTC. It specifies CASNHRAIYEQYF.

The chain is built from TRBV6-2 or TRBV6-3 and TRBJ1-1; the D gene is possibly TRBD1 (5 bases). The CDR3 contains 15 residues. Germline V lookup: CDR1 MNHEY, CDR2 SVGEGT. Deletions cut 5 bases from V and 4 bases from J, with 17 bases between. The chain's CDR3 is CASSLVGRGSTEAFF. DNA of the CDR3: TGTGCCAGCAGTCTCGTGGGGAGGGGAAGCACTGAAGCTTTCTTT.

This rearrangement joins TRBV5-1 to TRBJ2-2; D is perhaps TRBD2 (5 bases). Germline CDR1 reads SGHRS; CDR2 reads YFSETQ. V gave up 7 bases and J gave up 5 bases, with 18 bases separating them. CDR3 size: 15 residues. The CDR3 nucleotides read TGCGCCAGCCGCCCCCCGGGGAGTAATACCGGGGAGCTGTTTTTT. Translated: CASRPPGSNTGELFF.

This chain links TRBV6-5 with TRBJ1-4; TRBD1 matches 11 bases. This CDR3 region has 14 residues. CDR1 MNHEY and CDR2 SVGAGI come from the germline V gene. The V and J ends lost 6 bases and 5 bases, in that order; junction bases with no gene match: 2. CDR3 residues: CASRGTGGNEKLFF. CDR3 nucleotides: TGTGCCAGCAGGGGGACAGGGGGAAATGAAAAACTGTTTTTT.

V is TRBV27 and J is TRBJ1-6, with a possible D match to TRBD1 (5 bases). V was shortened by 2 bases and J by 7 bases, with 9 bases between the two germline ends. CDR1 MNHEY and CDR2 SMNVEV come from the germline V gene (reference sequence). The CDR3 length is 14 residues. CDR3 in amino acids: CASSLARANSPLHF. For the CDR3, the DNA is TGTGCCAGCAGTTTAGCCAGGGCCAATTCACCCCTCCACTTT.

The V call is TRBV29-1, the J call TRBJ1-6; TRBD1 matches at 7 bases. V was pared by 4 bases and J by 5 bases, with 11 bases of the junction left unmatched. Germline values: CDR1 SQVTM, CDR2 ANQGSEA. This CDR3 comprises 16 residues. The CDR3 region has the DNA TGCAGCGTTGCCTTCACGGGGCAGGGGGATAATTCACCCCTCCACTTT. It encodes CSVAFTGQGDNSPLHF.

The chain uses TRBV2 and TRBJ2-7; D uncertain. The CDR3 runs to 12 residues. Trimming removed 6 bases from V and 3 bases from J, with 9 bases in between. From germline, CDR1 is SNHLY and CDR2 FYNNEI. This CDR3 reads CASRRQDYEQYF. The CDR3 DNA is TGTGCCAGCAGGCGACAAGACTACGAGCAGTACTTC.

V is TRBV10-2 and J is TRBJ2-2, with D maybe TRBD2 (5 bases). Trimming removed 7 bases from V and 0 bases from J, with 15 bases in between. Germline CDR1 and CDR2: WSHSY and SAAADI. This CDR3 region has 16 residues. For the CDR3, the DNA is TGCGCCAGCACTCCATCGGAGGCTGCGAACACCGGGGAGCTGTTTTTT. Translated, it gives CASTPSEAANTGELFF.

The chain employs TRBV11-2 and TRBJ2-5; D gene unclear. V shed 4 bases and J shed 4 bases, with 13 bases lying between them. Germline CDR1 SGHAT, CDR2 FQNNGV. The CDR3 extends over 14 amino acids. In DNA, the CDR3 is TGTGCCAGCAGCTCCCGCACAACCGCAGAGACCCAGTACTTC. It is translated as CASSSRTTAETQYF. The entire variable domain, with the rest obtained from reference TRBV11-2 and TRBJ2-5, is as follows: EAGVAQSPRYKIIEKRQSVAFWCNPISGHATLYWYQQILGQGPKLLIQFQNNGVVDDSQLPKDRFSAERLKGVDSTLKIQPAKLEDSAVYLCASSSRTTAETQYFGPGTRLLVL.

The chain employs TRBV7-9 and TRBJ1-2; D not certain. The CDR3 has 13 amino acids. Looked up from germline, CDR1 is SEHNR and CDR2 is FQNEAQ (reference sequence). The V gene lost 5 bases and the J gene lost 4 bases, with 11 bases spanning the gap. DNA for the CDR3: TGTGCCAGCAGCCCCCGAGAGGGCTATGGCTACACCTTC. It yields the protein CASSPREGYGYTF.

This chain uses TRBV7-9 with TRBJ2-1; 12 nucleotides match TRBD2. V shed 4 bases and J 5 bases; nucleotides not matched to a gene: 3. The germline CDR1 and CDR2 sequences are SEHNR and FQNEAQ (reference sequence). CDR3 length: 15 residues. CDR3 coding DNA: TGTGCCAGCAGCTATGGACTAGCGGGGAACAATGAGCAGTTCTTC. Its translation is CASSYGLAGNNEQFF. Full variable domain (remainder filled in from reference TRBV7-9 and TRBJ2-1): DTGVSQNPRHKITKRGQNVTFRCDPISEHNRLYWYRQTLGQGPEFLTYFQNEAQLEKSRLLSDRFSAERPKGSFSTLEIQRTEQGDSAMYLCASSYGLAGNNEQFFGPGTRLTVL.

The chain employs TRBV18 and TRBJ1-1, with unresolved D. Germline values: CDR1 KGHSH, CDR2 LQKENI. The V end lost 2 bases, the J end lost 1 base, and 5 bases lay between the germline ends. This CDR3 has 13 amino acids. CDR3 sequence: CASSPDKNTEAFF. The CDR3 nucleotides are TGTGCCAGCTCACCAGACAAGAACACTGAAGCTTTCTTT.

CDR3 DNA: TGTGCCAGCAGCACGGCACAGGGGGCGCCCTTGGAAAAACTGTTTTTT. It yields the protein CASSTAQGAPLEKLFF. The J gene is TRBJ1-4, the V gene TRBV5-4, with 9 bases identical to TRBD1. Losses at the gene ends were 4 bases for V and 8 bases for J; bases not matched to a gene: 12. The CDR3 is 16 amino acids. The germline V gene has CDR1 SGHNT and CDR2 YYREEE (reference sequence).

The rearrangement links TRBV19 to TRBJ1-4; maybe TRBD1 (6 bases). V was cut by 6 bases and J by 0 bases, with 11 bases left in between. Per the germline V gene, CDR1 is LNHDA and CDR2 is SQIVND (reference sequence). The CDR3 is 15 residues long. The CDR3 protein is CASRGQHATNEKLFF. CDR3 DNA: TGTGCCAGTAGAGGACAGCACGCAACTAATGAAAAACTGTTTTTT.

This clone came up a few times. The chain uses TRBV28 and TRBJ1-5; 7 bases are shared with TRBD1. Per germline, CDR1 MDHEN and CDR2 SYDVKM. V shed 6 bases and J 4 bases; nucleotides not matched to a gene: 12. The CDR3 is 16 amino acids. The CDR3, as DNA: TGTGCCAGCAGACCTGCCGACAGGGTGATAAATCAGCCCCAGCATTTT. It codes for CASRPADRVINQPQHF.

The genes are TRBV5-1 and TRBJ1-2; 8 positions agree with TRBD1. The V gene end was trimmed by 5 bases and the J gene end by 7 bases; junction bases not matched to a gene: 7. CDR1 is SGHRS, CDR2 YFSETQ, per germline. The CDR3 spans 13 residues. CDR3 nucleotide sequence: TGCGCCAGCAGTCAGCAGGGGGCCTCTGGCTACACCTTC. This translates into CASSQQGASGYTF.

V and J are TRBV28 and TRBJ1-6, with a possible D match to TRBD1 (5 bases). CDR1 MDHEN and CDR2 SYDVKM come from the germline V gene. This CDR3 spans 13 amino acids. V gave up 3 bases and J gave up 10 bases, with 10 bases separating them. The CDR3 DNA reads TGTGCCAGCAGTTTTAGGGGTGGCTCACCCCTCCACTTT. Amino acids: CASSFRGGSPLHF.

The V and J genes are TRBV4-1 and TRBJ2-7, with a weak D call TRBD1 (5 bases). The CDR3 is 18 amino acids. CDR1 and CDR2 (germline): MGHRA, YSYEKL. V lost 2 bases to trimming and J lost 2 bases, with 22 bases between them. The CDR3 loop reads CASSQTGGARAKAYEQYF. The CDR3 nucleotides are TGCGCCAGCAGCCAAACAGGTGGGGCCAGGGCGAAAGCCTACGAGCAGTACTTC.

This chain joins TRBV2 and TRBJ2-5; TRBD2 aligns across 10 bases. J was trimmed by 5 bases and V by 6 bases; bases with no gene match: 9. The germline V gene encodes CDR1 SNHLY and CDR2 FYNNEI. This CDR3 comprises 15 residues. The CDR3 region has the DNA TGTGCCAGCAGGATAGAGACTAGCGGGCGGGAGACCCAGTACTTC. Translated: CASRIETSGRETQYF.

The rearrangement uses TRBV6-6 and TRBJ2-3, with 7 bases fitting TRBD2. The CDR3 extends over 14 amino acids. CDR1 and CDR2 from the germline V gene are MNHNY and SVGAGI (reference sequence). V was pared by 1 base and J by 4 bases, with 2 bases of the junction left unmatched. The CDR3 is CASSYWEGSDTQYF. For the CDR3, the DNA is TGTGCCAGCAGTTACTGGGAGGGGTCAGATACGCAGTATTTT.

The CDR3 DNA is TGTGCCAGCAGTCCTATAGCATTACTGGACAATGAGCAGTTCTTC. It translates to CASSPIALLDNEQFF. This chain connects TRBV28 to TRBJ2-1; D gene uncertain. The CDR3 has 15 residues. V gave up 5 bases and J gave up 5 bases, with 16 bases separating them. Germline assignment: CDR1 MDHEN and CDR2 SYDVKM.

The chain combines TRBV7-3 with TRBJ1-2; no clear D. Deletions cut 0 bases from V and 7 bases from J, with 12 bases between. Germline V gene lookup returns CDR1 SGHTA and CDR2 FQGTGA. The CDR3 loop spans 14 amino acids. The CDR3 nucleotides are TGTGCCAGCAGCTTAACGCCCCTCCCGGTTGGCTACACCTTC. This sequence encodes CASSLTPLPVGYTF.

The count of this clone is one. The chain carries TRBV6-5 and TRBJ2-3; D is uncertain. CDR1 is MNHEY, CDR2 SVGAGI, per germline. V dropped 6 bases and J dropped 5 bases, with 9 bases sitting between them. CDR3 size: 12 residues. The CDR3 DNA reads TGTGCCAGCAGAGACTTTGGAGATACGCAGTATTTT. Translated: CASRDFGDTQYF.

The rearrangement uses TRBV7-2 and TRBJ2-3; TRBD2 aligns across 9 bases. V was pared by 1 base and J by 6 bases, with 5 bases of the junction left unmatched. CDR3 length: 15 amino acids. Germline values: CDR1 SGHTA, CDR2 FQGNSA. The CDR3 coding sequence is TGTGCCAGCAGCTTAGGTGCGGGAGGGCCCGATACGCAGTATTTT. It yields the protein CASSLGAGGPDTQYF.